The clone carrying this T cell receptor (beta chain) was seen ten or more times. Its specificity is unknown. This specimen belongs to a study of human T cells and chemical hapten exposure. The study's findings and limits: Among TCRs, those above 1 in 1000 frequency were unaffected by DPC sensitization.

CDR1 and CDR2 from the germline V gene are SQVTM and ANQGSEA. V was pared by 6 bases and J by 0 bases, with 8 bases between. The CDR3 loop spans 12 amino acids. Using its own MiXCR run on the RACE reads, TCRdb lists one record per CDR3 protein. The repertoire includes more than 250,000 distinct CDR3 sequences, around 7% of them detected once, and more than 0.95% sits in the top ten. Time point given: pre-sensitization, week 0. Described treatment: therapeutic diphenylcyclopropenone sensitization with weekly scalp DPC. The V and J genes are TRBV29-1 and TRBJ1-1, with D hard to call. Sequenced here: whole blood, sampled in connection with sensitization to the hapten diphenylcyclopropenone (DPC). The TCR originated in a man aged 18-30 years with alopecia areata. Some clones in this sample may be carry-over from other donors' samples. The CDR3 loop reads CSVKRVNTEAFF. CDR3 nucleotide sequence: TGCAGCGTGAAGAGGGTGAACACTGAAGCTTTCTTT.